One and the same sample provided the 17 T cell receptor beta chains below, sequenced in a study of identical twins (dated by TCRdb to the mid-2010s). Library method: 5' RACE. TCRdb lists the instrument as Illumina HiSeq 2000. The raw public reads went through TCRdb reprocessing: fastp at Q25, MiXCR clone calling, in-frame beta chains kept. Here each entry gathers all rows of one CDR3 protein and keeps the most common genes and DNA. Counted in this sample were about 390,000 distinct CDR3 sequences; roughly 9% of them appeared once. The biggest ten clones account for roughly 9% of the sample. Sequencing was performed on naive T cells sorted from blood. The cell subset or site label, read with the paper, signifies: cells isolated with a human naive T-cell isolation kit. The receptor set was obtained from a woman in her fifties or sixties in good health.

This clonotype was picked up many times. V and J are TRBV3-1 and TRBJ2-7; D gene ambiguous. The CDR3 is 12 amino acids. Trimming left V 4 bases short and J 2 bases short, with 6 bases between. Germline V gives CDR1 LGHDT, CDR2 YNNKEL (reference sequence). DNA for the CDR3: TGTGCCAGCAGCCGGACGACCTACGAGCAGTACTTC. Its protein product is CASSRTTYEQYF.

This clonotype appeared a few times. The chain couples TRBV20-1 to TRBJ2-3; D unclear. CDR1 and CDR2 (germline): DFQATT, SNEGSKA (reference sequence). Trimming left V 6 bases short and J 0 bases short, with 7 bases between. The CDR3 runs to 12 residues. CDR3 protein: CSAETSTDTQYF. In nucleotides, the CDR3 is TGCAGTGCCGAGACTAGCACAGATACGCAGTATTTT.

The V and J genes are TRBV5-1 and TRBJ2-7; D is perhaps TRBD1 (7 bases). The V and J ends lost 4 bases and 2 bases respectively, with 25 bases between them. This CDR3 has 18 residues. Germline V gene lookup returns CDR1 SGHRS and CDR2 YFSETQ. CDR3 sequence (DNA): TGCGCCAGCAGCCCAGGGGGGATGGCGGGAAGGGACCCCTACGAGCAGTACTTC. Translation: CASSPGGMAGRDPYEQYF.

This clonotype was observed many times. The V gene is TRBV6-5, the J gene TRBJ2-2; the D is unclear. Trimming shortened V by 6 bases and J by 7 bases, and 6 bases separated the two germline ends. This CDR3 has 11 residues. CDR1 is MNHEY and CDR2 is SVGAGI in the germline V gene. CDR3 DNA: TGTGCCAGCAGCCGAGGCGGGGAGCTGTTTTTT. Translated, it gives CASSRGGELFF.

This rearrangement joins TRBV13 to TRBJ2-5, with TRBD1 matching over 7 bases. The CDR3 spans 17 residues. The trim removed 1 base at V and 2 bases at J, leaving 10 bases unmatched. CDR1 PRHDT and CDR2 FYEKMQ come from the germline V gene (reference sequence). The CDR3 bases are TGTGCCAGCAGCTTAGTTCTCCGGGACAGACAACAAGAGACCCAGTACTTC. Its translation: CASSLVLRDRQQETQYF. Supplemented by reference TRBV13 and TRBJ2-5, the full variable domain reads AAGVIQSPRHLIKEKRETATLKCYPIPRHDTVYWYQQGPGQDPQFLISFYEKMQSDKGSIPDRFSAQQFSDYHSELNMSSLELGDSALYFCASSLVLRDRQQETQYFGPGTRLLVL.

This clonotype was recorded a few times. The chain recombines TRBV20-1 with TRBJ2-1; D is possibly TRBD2 (5 bases). Germline V CDR1 and CDR2: DFQATT, SNEGSKA (reference sequence). Trimming cost V 6 bases and J 1 base, with 13 bases left between them. CDR3 length equals 14 residues. This CDR3 is CSAARRTSYNEQFF. CDR3 sequence (DNA): TGCAGTGCCGCGCGGAGGACGTCCTACAATGAGCAGTTCTTC.

This clonotype was counted ten times or more. This chain links TRBV20-1 with TRBJ2-1, with 11 nucleotides matching TRBD2. The CDR3 is 15 residues long. Germline CDR1 reads DFQATT; CDR2 reads SNEGSKA (reference sequence). The J segment lost 9 bases and the V segment lost 4 bases, leaving 11 bases of the junction unmatched. The CDR3 DNA reads TGCAGTGCTAAACATAGCGGGAGGGCCTCGGGTGAGCAGTTCTTC. It yields the protein CSAKHSGRASGEQFF.

This clonotype has just a few counts. The rearrangement links TRBV12-3 or TRBV12-4 to TRBJ1-6; D is undetermined. The CDR3 is 13 residues long. Trimming pared 2 bases from V and 10 bases from J, leaving 9 bases between. DNA for the CDR3: TGTGCCAGCAGTTTACTCTATGGGTCACCCCTCCACTTT. Translation gives CASSLLYGSPLHF.

The gene calls are TRBV3-1 and TRBJ2-1, with D possibly TRBD2 on 6 matching bases. The germline CDR1 and CDR2 sequences are LGHDT and YNNKEL (reference sequence). The CDR3 is 13 amino acids. V lost 6 bases and J lost 7, with 13 bases in between. The CDR3 loop reads CASRHGRTNEQFF. As DNA, the CDR3 is TGTGCCAGCAGGCACGGGAGAACAAATGAGCAGTTCTTC.

At least ten counts were recorded for this clonotype. V and J are TRBV20-1 and TRBJ1-2; the D gene is possibly TRBD1 (5 bases). The V gene's germline CDR1 is DFQATT and CDR2 SNEGSKA (reference sequence). The length of the CDR3 is 15 residues. Trimming removed 3 bases from V and 5 bases from J, with 19 bases in between. This CDR3 is CSARVPGRWGYGYTF. The CDR3, as DNA: TGCAGTGCTAGGGTTCCGGGACGGTGGGGTTATGGCTACACCTTC.

This chain uses TRBV20-1 with TRBJ2-3; 16 bases line up with TRBD2. This CDR3 is 15 amino acids long. The germline CDR1 and CDR2 sequences are DFQATT and SNEGSKA (reference sequence). CDR3 sequence: CSGTSGREGTDTQYF. CDR3 sequence (DNA): TGCAGCGGGACTAGCGGGAGGGAAGGCACAGATACGCAGTATTTT.

V usage is TRBV12-5 and J usage is TRBJ1-4; D not certain. Per germline, CDR1 LGHNT and CDR2 FRNRAP. The CDR3 has 14 amino acids. Trimming left V 2 bases short and J 5 bases short, with 9 bases between. CDR3 sequence reads: CASGLMGRNEKLFF. In nucleotides, the CDR3 is TGTGCTAGTGGTTTGATGGGGAGGAATGAAAAACTGTTTTTT.

This rearrangement joins TRBV9 to TRBJ2-1; D is unclear. The ends were cut back, 2 bases at V and 7 bases at J, with 19 bases in the middle. Germline CDR1 and CDR2: SGDLS and YYNGEE. This CDR3 spans 16 amino acids. The chain's CDR3 is CASSVHDVSIGNEQFF. The CDR3 DNA is TGTGCCAGCAGCGTGCATGACGTGTCCATCGGGAATGAGCAGTTCTTC. The full variable domain, rest sourced from reference TRBV9 and TRBJ2-1, is DSGVTQTPKHLITATGQRVTLRCSPRSGDLSVYWYQQSLDQGLQFLIQYYNGEERAKGNILERFSAQQFPDLHSELNLSSLELGDSALYFCASSVHDVSIGNEQFFGPGTRLTVL.

This clonotype was seen many times. The CDR3 region has the DNA TGTGCCAGCAGGAGCGGGAGGGCCTCGCCCTACGAGCAGTACGTC. Translating gives CASRSGRASPYEQYV. The chain recombines TRBV5-6 with TRBJ2-7; 10 nucleotides agree with TRBD2. Germline V lookup: CDR1 SGHDT, CDR2 YYEEEE. The CDR3 covers 15 residues. V shed 5 bases and J 2 bases; nucleotides not matched to a gene: 7.

V gene TRBV12-3 or TRBV12-4 combines with J gene TRBJ2-1, with D possibly being TRBD1 (6 bases). This CDR3 spans 20 amino acids. The V and J ends lost 5 bases and 3 bases respectively, with 29 bases between them. Here the CDR3 reads CASSHALGHGPLMIYNEQFF. In DNA, the CDR3 is TGTGCCAGCAGTCACGCCTTGGGACACGGACCTCTAATGATCTACAATGAGCAGTTCTTC.

This clonotype has a handful of counts. This rearrangement joins TRBV15 to TRBJ1-5, with 9 positions matching TRBD1. CDR3 length equals 15 residues. Germline assignment: CDR1 LNHNV and CDR2 YYDKDF (reference sequence). Unmatched junction bases numbered 10, after V lost 4 bases and J lost 9 bases. CDR3: CATSTPGQGLSPQHF. CDR3 DNA sequence: TGTGCCACCAGCACTCCGGGACAGGGCTTGTCGCCCCAGCATTTT.

In its sample, this clonotype was seen many times. The chain has TRBV5-1 and TRBJ2-1; tentatively, D is TRBD2 (6 bases). Germline V CDR1 and CDR2: SGHRS, YFSETQ. V lost 0 bases to trimming and J lost 8 bases, with 21 bases between them. CDR3 length equals 17 residues. In nucleotides, the CDR3 is TGCGCCAGCAGCTTGGGGATGGGAGGTACAATACGCGATGAGCAGTTCTTC. Its translation: CASSLGMGGTIRDEQFF.